Below are 8 T cell receptor beta chains sequenced from a single sample in a study of T cell changes during pregnancy in multiple sclerosis. The repertoire was sequenced with immunoSEQ multiplex PCR; TCRdb's copy has only in-frame clones and lacks some. The table includes under 45,000 clones, approximately 92% detected once. The sequenced sample was CD4+ T cells from peripheral blood mononuclear cells, obtained in the third trimester of pregnancy. The source is a female donor in good health, enrolled as a control in a pregnancy study.

This clone was seen a single time. This chain connects TRBV6-5 to TRBJ2-1, with 11 bases identical to TRBD2. The CDR3 consists of 14 residues. Trimming at V came to 6 bases and at J to 9 bases, leaving 7 bases not matched to a gene. Germline assignment: CDR1 MNHEY and CDR2 SVGAGI. The CDR3 DNA follows: TGTGCCAGCAGCGTAGCGGGGGGGCCGGGTGAGCAGTTCTTC. Protein: CASSVAGGPGEQFF.

The genes are TRBV18 and TRBJ1-3; 7 nucleotides agree with TRBD1. Trimming at V came to 4 bases and at J to 0 bases, leaving 3 bases not matched to a gene. Germline V gene sequence: CDR1 KGHSH, CDR2 LQKENI. The length of the CDR3 is 15 residues. The CDR3 DNA sequence: TGTGCCAGCTCACTGACAGGGTACTCTGGAAACACCATATATTTT. This codes for CASSLTGYSGNTIYF.

The gene calls are TRBV20-1 and TRBJ1-4; D ambiguous. This CDR3 has 11 residues. V dropped 6 bases and J dropped 7 bases, with 9 bases sitting between them. Germline loops: CDR1 DFQATT, CDR2 SNEGSKA (reference sequence). The CDR3 reads CSALGFEKLFF. CDR3 DNA: TGCAGTGCACTCGGTTTTGAAAAACTGTTTTTT.

V and J are TRBV5-8 and TRBJ1-6; 7 bases fit TRBD1. The CDR3 runs 16 residues. Unmatched junction bases numbered 9, after V lost 3 bases and J lost 6 bases. The germline CDR1 and CDR2 sequences are SGHTS and YDEGEE. The CDR3 DNA reads as TGTGCCAGCAGCTCCGATTGGACAGGTCCTAATTCACCCCTCCACTTT. Encoded protein: CASSSDWTGPNSPLHF.

The chain links TRBV27 to TRBJ1-6; 10 nucleotides agree with TRBD1. The CDR3 is 19 residues long. Unmatched junction bases numbered 15, after V lost 0 bases and J lost 10 bases. Germline V gives CDR1 MNHEY, CDR2 SMNVEV (reference sequence). The CDR3: CASSLSRTGGRLRESPLHF. CDR3 nucleotide sequence: TGTGCCAGCAGTTTATCGAGGACAGGGGGTCGCCTAAGGGAATCACCCCTCCACTTT.

This clone was found once. The gene calls are TRBV7-2 and TRBJ2-1; a possible D gene is TRBD1 (7 bases). The CDR3 has 14 amino acids. V shed 4 bases and J shed 6 bases, with 13 bases lying between them. Germline CDR1 and CDR2: SGHTA and FQGNSA. CDR3 amino acids: CASSSNRGGNEQFF. CDR3 DNA sequence: TGTGCCAGCAGCTCCAACAGGGGAGGCAATGAGCAGTTCTTC.

V gene TRBV11-1 combines with J gene TRBJ2-5; TRBD2 matches 7 bases. The CDR3 consists of 18 residues. V gave up 5 bases and J gave up 3 bases; unmatched junction bases: 18. Germline CDR1 and CDR2: SGHAT and FQDESV (reference sequence). This chain's CDR3 is CASSISPGGSGYKETQYF. The CDR3 nucleotides read TGTGCCAGCAGCATAAGCCCCGGCGGGAGCGGCTACAAAGAGACCCAGTACTTC.

The rearrangement joins TRBV4-3 to TRBJ1-2, with TRBD1 matching over 7 bases. The V segment lost 1 base and the J segment 5 bases; nucleotides outside the gene matches: 7. Germline V lookup: CDR1 LGHNA, CDR2 YSLEER. The CDR3 extends over 15 amino acids. CDR3 sequence reads: CASSQGAGGGYGYTF. Written as DNA, the CDR3 is TGCGCCAGCAGCCAAGGGGCAGGGGGTGGGTATGGCTACACCTTC.